This T cell receptor (beta chain) was obtained from a study of T cells in Graves' hyperthyroidism and ophthalmopathy. Amplified TCR beta CDR3 regions derived from RNA transcripts. First-round RT-PCR of the TCR CDR3 relied on the HTBI primer set. In TCRdb, the multiplex PCR reads were re-called with MiXCR into one record per CDR3 protein. The sample shows approximately 640,000 distinct CDR3 sequences, 17% of them seen only once. This clonotype has only a few counts. The junction does not match germline at one end; this may be a read error. The CDR3 covers 15 residues. Looked up from germline, CDR1 is KGHSH and CDR2 is LQKENI.

The chain employs TRBV18 and TRBJ2-3; tentative D call: TRBD2 (6 bases). This TCR came from a man in his fifties or sixties with Graves' hyperthyroidism. Sequences were obtained from blood. The CDR3 region is CARSRLVGGSDTQYF. Here the CDR3 DNA reads TGTGCCCGCTCACGACTAGTCGGTGGGTCAGATACGCAGTATTTT.